This passage covers 10 T cell receptor beta chains from one sample sequenced in a study of fetal regulatory T cell absence and autoimmunity. Method: immunoSEQ multiplex PCR; TCRdb's copy keeps in-frame clones and lacks some. The table records more than 90,000 clones, roughly 78% of them present only once. Sequencing was carried out using pancreas tissue. These receptors all stem from a male donor with IPEX syndrome.

The V and J genes are TRBV5-6 and TRBJ2-7; unclear D gene. CDR1 is SGHDT, CDR2 YYEEEE, per germline. V dropped 0 bases and J dropped 3 bases, with 7 bases sitting between them. CDR3 length: 13 residues. The chain's CDR3 is CASSLAYFYEQYF. DNA for the CDR3: TGTGCCAGCAGCTTGGCGTATTTCTACGAGCAGTACTTC.

The gene calls are TRBV7-9 and TRBJ2-7, with TRBD1 matching 8 bases. V shed 2 bases and J 4 bases; nucleotides not matched to a gene: 1. The CDR3 extends over 13 amino acids. Germline CDR1 is SEHNR and CDR2 is FQNEAQ (reference sequence). In DNA, the CDR3 is TGTGCCAGCAGCTTATGGACAGGGTACGAGCAGTACTTC. The encoded protein is CASSLWTGYEQYF.

The genes are TRBV19 and TRBJ2-7, with D possibly being TRBD1 (5 bases). V gave up 0 bases and J gave up 3 bases, with 9 bases separating them. Germline loops: CDR1 LNHDA, CDR2 SQIVND (reference sequence). There are 14 residues in the CDR3. CDR3 in amino acids: CASSIDRVRYEQYF. The CDR3 coding sequence is TGTGCCAGTAGTATAGACAGGGTTCGCTACGAGCAGTACTTC.

The rearrangement links TRBV7-2 to TRBJ1-2; D unresolved. The CDR3 extends over 14 amino acids. Per the germline V gene, CDR1 is SGHTA and CDR2 is FQGNSA. V was cut by 2 bases and J by 5 bases, with 12 bases left in between. CDR3 protein: CASSLTPDPYGYTF. The CDR3 nucleotides read TGTGCCAGCAGCTTAACTCCGGACCCGTATGGCTACACCTTC.

The chain combines TRBV7-9 with TRBJ2-1; TRBD2 might be the D (5 bases). Trimming stripped 0 bases from V and 4 bases from J, with 7 bases between. This CDR3 has 14 residues. Germline assignment: CDR1 SEHNR and CDR2 FQNEAQ (reference sequence). The CDR3 sequence: CASSLAGAYNEQFF. The CDR3, as DNA: TGTGCCAGCAGCTTAGCGGGAGCATACAATGAGCAGTTCTTC.

About this clone itself: The sample holds other DNA sequences that translate to the same CDR3. The chain's CDR3 is CSARDGYTF. The CDR3 nucleotides read TGCAGTGCTAGAGATGGCTACACCTTC. This chain links TRBV20-1 with TRBJ1-2; D remains unclear. The CDR3 totals 9 residues. CDR1 is DFQATT and CDR2 is SNEGSKA in the germline V gene (reference sequence). The V gene lost 0 bases and the J gene lost 7 bases, with 0 bases spanning the gap.

The V call is TRBV6-5, the J call TRBJ1-2; no clear D gene. V was shortened by 5 bases and J by 8 bases, with 6 bases between the two germline ends. The CDR3 totals 10 residues. The germline CDR1 and CDR2 sequences are MNHEY and SVGAGI. The CDR3 reads CASSLLGYTF. CDR3 DNA: TGTGCCAGCAGTCTCCTGGGCTACACCTTC.

V and J are TRBV19 and TRBJ1-2, with D possibly TRBD1 on 5 matching bases. The CDR3 sequence is 14 residues long. Per the germline V gene, CDR1 is LNHDA and CDR2 is SQIVND (reference sequence). Trimming cost V 3 bases and J 1 base, with 9 bases left between them. CDR3 sequence (DNA): TGTGCCAGTAGTATGGAGGGGTTTAACTATGGCTACACCTTC. It yields the protein CASSMEGFNYGYTF.

This clone was counted a few times. The chain uses TRBV7-9 and TRBJ2-1, with D hard to call. V was pared by 5 bases and J by 3 bases, with 17 bases between. CDR1 is SEHNR, CDR2 FQNEAQ, per germline (reference sequence). This CDR3 has 16 amino acids. CDR3 sequence (DNA): TGTGCCAGCAGCCCCCGCCGCGGACGAAACTACAATGAGCAGTTCTTC. Encoded protein: CASSPRRGRNYNEQFF. Variable domain in full (rest from reference TRBV7-9 and TRBJ2-1): DTGVSQNPRHKITKRGQNVTFRCDPISEHNRLYWYRQTLGQGPEFLTYFQNEAQLEKSRLLSDRFSAERPKGSFSTLEIQRTEQGDSAMYLCASSPRRGRNYNEQFFGPGTRLTVL.

This clone has just a few counts. The chain uses TRBV9 and TRBJ2-1, with no clear D. CDR1 and CDR2 from the germline V gene are SGDLS and YYNGEE. The V gene lost 0 bases and the J gene lost 0 bases, with 10 bases spanning the gap. This CDR3 has 16 amino acids. The CDR3 sequence: CASSVGSRSSYNEQFF. CDR3 nucleotide sequence: TGTGCCAGCAGCGTAGGTTCCCGCAGCTCCTACAATGAGCAGTTCTTC.